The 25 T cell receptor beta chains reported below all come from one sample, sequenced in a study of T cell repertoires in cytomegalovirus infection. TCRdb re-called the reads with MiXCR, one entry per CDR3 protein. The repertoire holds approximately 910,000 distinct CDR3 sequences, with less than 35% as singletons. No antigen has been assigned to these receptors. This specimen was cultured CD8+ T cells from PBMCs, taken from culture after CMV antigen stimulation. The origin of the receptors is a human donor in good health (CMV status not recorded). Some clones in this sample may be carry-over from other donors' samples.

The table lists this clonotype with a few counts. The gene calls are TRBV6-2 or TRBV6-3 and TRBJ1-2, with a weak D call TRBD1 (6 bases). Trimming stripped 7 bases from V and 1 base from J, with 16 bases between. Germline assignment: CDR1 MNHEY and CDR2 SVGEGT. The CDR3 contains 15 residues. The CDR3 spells CASNYRARVNYGYTF. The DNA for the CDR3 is TGTGCCAGCAACTACAGGGCGCGGGTTAACTATGGCTACACCTTC.

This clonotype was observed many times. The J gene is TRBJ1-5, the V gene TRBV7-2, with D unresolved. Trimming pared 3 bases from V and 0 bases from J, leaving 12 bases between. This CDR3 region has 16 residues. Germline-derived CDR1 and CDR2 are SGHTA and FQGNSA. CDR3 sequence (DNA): TGTGCCAGCAGCTTGGGCAGTGGATATAGCAATCAGCCCCAGCATTTT. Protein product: CASSLGSGYSNQPQHF. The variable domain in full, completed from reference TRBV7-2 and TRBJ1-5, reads GAGVSQSPSNKVTEKGKDVELRCDPISGHTALYWYRQSLGQGLEFLIYFQGNSAPDKSGLPSDRFSAERTGGSVSTLTIQRTQQEDSAVYLCASSLGSGYSNQPQHFGDGTRLSIL.

CDR3 amino acids: CASSKGQRYGYTF. In nucleotides, the CDR3 is TGTGCCAGCAGCAAAGGACAGCGCTATGGCTACACCTTC. The chain carries TRBV9 and TRBJ1-2; D is possibly TRBD1 (6 bases). Trimming cost V 4 bases and J 4 bases, with 11 bases left between them. This CDR3 comprises 13 residues. Germline V gene lookup returns CDR1 SGDLS and CDR2 YYNGEE.

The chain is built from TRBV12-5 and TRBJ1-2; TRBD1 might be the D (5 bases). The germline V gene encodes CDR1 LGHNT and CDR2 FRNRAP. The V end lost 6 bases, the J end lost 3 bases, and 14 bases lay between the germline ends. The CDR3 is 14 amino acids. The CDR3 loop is CASGPDQGYYGYTF. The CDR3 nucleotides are TGTGCTAGTGGCCCTGACCAGGGCTACTATGGCTACACCTTC.

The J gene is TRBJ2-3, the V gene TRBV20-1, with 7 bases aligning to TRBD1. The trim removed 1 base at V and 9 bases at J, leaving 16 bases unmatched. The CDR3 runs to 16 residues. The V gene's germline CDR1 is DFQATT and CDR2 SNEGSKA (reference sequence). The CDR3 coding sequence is TGCAGTGCTAGAGGTTACAGGGGCCCACTCGGGGAGACGCAGTATTTT. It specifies CSARGYRGPLGETQYF.

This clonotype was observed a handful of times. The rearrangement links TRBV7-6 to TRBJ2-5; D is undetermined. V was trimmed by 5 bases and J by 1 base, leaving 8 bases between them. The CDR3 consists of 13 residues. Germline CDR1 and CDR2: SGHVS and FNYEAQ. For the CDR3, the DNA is TGTGCCAGCAGCATGGGATTCCAAGAGACCCAGTACTTC. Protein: CASSMGFQETQYF.

Written as DNA, the CDR3 is TGTGCCATCAGATTACAGGGAGAAGAGCTGTTTTTT. Amino acid sequence: CAIRLQGEELFF. This chain uses TRBV10-3 with TRBJ2-2; weak D call: TRBD1 (6 bases). Trimming left V 6 bases short and J 11 bases short, with 13 bases between. Germline V CDR1 and CDR2: ENHRY, SYGVKD. CDR3 length: 12 amino acids.

The CDR3 here is CASSPGWLAEAFF. The CDR3 coding sequence is TGTGCCAGCAGCCCGGGTTGGTTAGCTGAAGCTTTCTTT. The rearrangement joins TRBV12-3 or TRBV12-4 to TRBJ1-1; D remains unclear. This CDR3 spans 13 amino acids. With 6 bases removed from V and 6 bases from J, the gap between germline ends came to 14 bases.

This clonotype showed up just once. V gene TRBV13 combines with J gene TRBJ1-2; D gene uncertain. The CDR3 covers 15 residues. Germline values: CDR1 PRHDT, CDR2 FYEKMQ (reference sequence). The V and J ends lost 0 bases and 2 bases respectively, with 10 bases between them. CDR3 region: CASSLGLMTNYGYTF. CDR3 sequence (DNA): TGTGCCAGCAGCTTAGGCTTAATGACCAACTATGGCTACACCTTC.

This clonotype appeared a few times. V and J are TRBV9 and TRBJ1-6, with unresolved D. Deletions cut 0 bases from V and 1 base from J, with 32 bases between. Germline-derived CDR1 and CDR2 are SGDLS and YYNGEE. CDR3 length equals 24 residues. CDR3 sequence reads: CASSVVRLIKGLVKRSSYNSPLHF. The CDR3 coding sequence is TGTGCCAGCAGCGTAGTCAGACTGATCAAAGGGTTGGTAAAAAGAAGTTCCTATAATTCACCCCTCCACTTT.

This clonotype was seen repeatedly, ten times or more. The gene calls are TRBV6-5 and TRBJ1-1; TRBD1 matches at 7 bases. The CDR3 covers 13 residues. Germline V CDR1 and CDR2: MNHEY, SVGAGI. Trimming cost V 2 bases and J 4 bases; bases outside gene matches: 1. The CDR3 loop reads CASSYAGGTEAFF. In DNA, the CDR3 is TGTGCCAGCAGTTACGCAGGGGGCACTGAAGCTTTCTTT.

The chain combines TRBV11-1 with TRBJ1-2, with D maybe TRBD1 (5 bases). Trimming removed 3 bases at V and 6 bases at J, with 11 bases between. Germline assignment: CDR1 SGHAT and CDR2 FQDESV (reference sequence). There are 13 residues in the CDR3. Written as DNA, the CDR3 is TGTGCCAGCAGCTTCGGGGCTTTAAATGGCTACACCTTC. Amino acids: CASSFGALNGYTF.

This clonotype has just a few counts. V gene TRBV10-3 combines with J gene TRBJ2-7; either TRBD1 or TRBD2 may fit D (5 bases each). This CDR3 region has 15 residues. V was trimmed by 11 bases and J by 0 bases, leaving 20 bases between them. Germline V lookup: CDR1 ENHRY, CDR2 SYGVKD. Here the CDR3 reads CASTSGTESSYEQYF. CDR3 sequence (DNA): TGTGCCTCTACCTCCGGGACGGAGAGCTCCTACGAGCAGTACTTC.

This chain's CDR3 is CAISESLGGITNEKLFF. The CDR3 nucleotides read TGTGCCATCAGTGAGTCGTTAGGGGGCATTACTAATGAAAAACTGTTTTTT. The chain couples TRBV10-3 to TRBJ1-4, with TRBD1 matching over 7 bases. V lost 0 bases to trimming and J lost 2 bases; unmatched junction nucleotides: 6. This CDR3 region has 17 residues. CDR1 and CDR2 from the germline V gene are ENHRY and SYGVKD.

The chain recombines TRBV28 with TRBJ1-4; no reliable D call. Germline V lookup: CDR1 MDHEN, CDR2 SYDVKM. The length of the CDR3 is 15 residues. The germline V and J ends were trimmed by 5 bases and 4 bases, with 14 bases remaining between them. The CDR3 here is CASSLGWGDNEKLFF. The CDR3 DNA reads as TGTGCCAGCAGTCTAGGGTGGGGAGATAATGAAAAACTGTTTTTT. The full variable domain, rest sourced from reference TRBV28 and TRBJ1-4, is DVKVTQSSRYLVKRTGEKVFLECVQDMDHENMFWYRQDPGLGLRLIYFSYDVKMKEKGDIPEGYSVSREKKERFSLILESASTNQTSMYLCASSLGWGDNEKLFFGSGTQLSVL.

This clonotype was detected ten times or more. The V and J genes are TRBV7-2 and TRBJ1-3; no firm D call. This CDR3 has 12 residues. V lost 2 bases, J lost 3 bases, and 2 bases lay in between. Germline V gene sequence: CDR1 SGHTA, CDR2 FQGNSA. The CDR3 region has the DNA TGTGCCAGCAGCTTATTTGGAAACACCATATATTTT. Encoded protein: CASSLFGNTIYF.

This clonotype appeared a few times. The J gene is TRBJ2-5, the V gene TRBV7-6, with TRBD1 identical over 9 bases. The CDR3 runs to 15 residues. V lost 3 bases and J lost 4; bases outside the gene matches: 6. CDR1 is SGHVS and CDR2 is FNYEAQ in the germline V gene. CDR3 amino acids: CASSFWTGAAETQYF. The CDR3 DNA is TGTGCCAGCAGCTTCTGGACAGGGGCCGCAGAGACCCAGTACTTC.

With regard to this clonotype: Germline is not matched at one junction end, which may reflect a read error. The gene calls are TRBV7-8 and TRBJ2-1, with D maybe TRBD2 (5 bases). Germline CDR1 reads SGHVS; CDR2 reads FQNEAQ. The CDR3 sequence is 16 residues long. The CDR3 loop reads CTSSLGSLRSGNEQFF. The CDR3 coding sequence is TGTACCAGCAGCTTAGGAAGCCTAAGAAGCGGCAATGAGCAGTTCTTC.

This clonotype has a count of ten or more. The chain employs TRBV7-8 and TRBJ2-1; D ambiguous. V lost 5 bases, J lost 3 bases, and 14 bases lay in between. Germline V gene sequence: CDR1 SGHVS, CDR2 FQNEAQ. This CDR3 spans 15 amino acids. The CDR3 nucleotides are TGTGCCAGCAGCCCCGGTGGGCAGGTCTACAATGAGCAGTTCTTC. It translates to CASSPGGQVYNEQFF. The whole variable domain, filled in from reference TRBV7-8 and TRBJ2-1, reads GAGVSQSPRYKVAKRGQDVALRCDPISGHVSLFWYQQALGQGPEFLTYFQNEAQLDKSGLPSDRFFAERPEGSVSTLKIQRTQQEDSAVYLCASSPGGQVYNEQFFGPGTRLTVL.

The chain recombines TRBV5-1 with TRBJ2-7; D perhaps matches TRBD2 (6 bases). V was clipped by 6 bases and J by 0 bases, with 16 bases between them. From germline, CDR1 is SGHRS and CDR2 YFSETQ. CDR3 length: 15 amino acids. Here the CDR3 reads CASNPTGVSSYEQYF. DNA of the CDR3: TGCGCCAGCAACCCAACGGGGGTTAGCTCCTACGAGCAGTACTTC.

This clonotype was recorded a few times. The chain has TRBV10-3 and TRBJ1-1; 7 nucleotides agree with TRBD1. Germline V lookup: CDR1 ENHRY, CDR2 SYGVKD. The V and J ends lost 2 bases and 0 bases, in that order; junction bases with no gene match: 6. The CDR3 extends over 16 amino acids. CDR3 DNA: TGTGCCATCAGTGAGAGTCGGGGACAGTTGAACACTGAAGCTTTCTTT. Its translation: CAISESRGQLNTEAFF.

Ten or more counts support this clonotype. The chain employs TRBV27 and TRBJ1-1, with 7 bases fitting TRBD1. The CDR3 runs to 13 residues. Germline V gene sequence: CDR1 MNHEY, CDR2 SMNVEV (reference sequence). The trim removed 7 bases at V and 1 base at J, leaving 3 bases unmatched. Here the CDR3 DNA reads TGTGCCAGCATCCGGACAGGGAACACTGAAGCTTTCTTT. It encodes CASIRTGNTEAFF.

The CDR3: CASSAGRGPSYNEQFF. DNA of the CDR3: TGCGCCAGCAGCGCGGGCCGGGGGCCCTCGTACAATGAGCAGTTCTTC. This chain connects TRBV5-1 to TRBJ2-1, with D possibly called TRBD1 or TRBD2 (6 bases each). The germline gives CDR1 SGHRS, CDR2 YFSETQ. There are 16 residues in the CDR3. The V gene lost 4 bases and the J gene lost 4 bases, with 18 bases spanning the gap.

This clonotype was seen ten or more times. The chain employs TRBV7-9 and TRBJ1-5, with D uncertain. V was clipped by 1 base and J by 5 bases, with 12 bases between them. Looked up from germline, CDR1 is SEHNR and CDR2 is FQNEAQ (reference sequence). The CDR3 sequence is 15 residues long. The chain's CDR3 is CASSLEVPGDQPQHF. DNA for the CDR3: TGTGCCAGCAGCTTAGAGGTACCGGGAGATCAGCCCCAGCATTTT.

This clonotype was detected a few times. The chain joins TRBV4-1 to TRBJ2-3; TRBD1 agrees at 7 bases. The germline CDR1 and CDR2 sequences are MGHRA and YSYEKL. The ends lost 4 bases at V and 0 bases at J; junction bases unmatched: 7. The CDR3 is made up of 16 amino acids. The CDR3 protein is CASSPYLGQSTDTQYF. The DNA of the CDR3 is TGCGCCAGCAGCCCTTACTTGGGACAGAGCACAGATACGCAGTATTTT.